These 7 T cell receptor beta chains share one sample of origin, sequenced in a study of Tregs in tolerant kidney transplant recipients. Sequencing used immunoSEQ multiplex PCR; TCRdb keeps in-frame clones, though not all of them. The profile shows about 68,000 clones, about four fifths of them singletons. Sequenced material: CD4+ T cells from blood. These receptors were collected from a human donor in good health.

The J gene is TRBJ2-7, the V gene TRBV5-1; D not certain. The V gene's germline CDR1 is SGHRS and CDR2 YFSETQ. Trimming pared 1 base from V and 6 bases from J, leaving 17 bases between. This CDR3 spans 15 amino acids. The CDR3: CASSLFSVRASEQYF. The CDR3 DNA sequence: TGCGCCAGCAGCTTGTTTTCGGTGCGAGCGTCCGAGCAGTACTTC.

This chain links TRBV27 with TRBJ2-2, with 7 bases fitting TRBD1. With 3 bases clipped from V and 7 bases from J, the junction kept 14 bases outside the gene matches. The CDR3 covers 17 residues. The germline V gene encodes CDR1 MNHEY and CDR2 SMNVEV (reference sequence). CDR3 in amino acids: CASSLRGRRLEFGELFF. The CDR3 bases are TGTGCCAGCAGTTTGAGGGGGCGTAGATTGGAATTCGGGGAGCTGTTTTTT.

This chain links TRBV6-1 with TRBJ1-2; D unresolved. The V end lost 6 bases, the J end lost 13 bases, and 12 bases lay between the germline ends. The V gene's germline CDR1 is MNHNS and CDR2 SASEGT. The CDR3 runs to 10 residues. CDR3 DNA sequence: TGTGCCAGCAGCCCTCTTTTGGGCACCTTC. It encodes CASSPLLGTF.

The chain has TRBV14 and TRBJ2-1, with 8 bases lining up with TRBD2. Trimming removed 4 bases from V and 1 base from J; junction bases left unmatched: 3. Germline-derived CDR1 and CDR2 are SGHDN and FVKESK. CDR3 length: 15 residues. The CDR3: CASSPIAGSYNEQFF. In DNA, the CDR3 is TGTGCCAGCAGCCCAATAGCGGGGTCCTACAATGAGCAGTTCTTC.

V and J are TRBV9 and TRBJ1-3; D is uncertain. This CDR3 region has 14 residues. The V gene lost 5 bases and the J gene lost 0 bases, with 9 bases spanning the gap. CDR1 and CDR2 from the germline V gene are SGDLS and YYNGEE. For the CDR3, the DNA is TGTGCCAGCAGTAATCTGGTCTCTGGAAACACCATATATTTT. It encodes CASSNLVSGNTIYF.

The genes are TRBV5-6 and TRBJ1-2; D gene ambiguous. Deletions cut 4 bases from V and 4 bases from J, with 8 bases between. The CDR3 is 12 amino acids. Germline loops: CDR1 SGHDT, CDR2 YYEEEE. The CDR3 DNA is TGTGCCAGCAGCCCTGGGTCCTATGGCTACACCTTC. It yields the protein CASSPGSYGYTF.

The CDR3 DNA follows: TGTGCCAGCAGCGGGGCCAGCGGGGGGGCCGGTCAGAAGACCCAGTACTTC. This translates into CASSGASGGAGQKTQYF. This chain joins TRBV7-2 and TRBJ2-5; 10 nucleotides agree with TRBD2. This CDR3 region has 17 residues. Germline assignment: CDR1 SGHTA and CDR2 FQGNSA. The V segment lost 5 bases and the J segment 6 bases; nucleotides outside the gene matches: 15.